The table lists the clone carrying this T cell receptor (beta chain) with many counts. Its cognate antigen is unknown. This record belongs to a study of read filtering for tumor transcriptome and immune sequencing. Study observations and caveats: Approximately 77% of IR-seq clonotypes had a single read, yet these held approximately 4% of reads.

The library was built from 400 ng RNA with molecular barcoded adaptors for alpha/delta and beta/gamma chains. A single record per CDR3 protein comes from TCRdb applying MiXCR to the reads. Of about 58,000 distinct CDR3 sequences listed, about 12% are singletons. The sample taken for sequencing was a population of CD138-negative cells sorted from bone marrow. The receptor was derived from a donor at least 40 years old with multiple myeloma.

The CDR3 DNA sequence: TGTGCCAGCAGTCCCCTGGAAGGGGGCGTTGGGGCCAACGTCCTGACTTTC. Translating gives CASSPLEGGVGANVLTF. The genes are TRBV12-3 or TRBV12-4 and TRBJ2-6; 7 bases align to TRBD1. The CDR3 consists of 17 residues. Germline trimming cut 5 bases from V and 3 bases from J; bases unmatched to any gene: 10.